A single sample is the source of the 7 T cell receptor beta chains below, sequenced in a study of beta chain features in type 1 diabetes. Their cognate antigens are unknown. The whole isolated RNA underwent reverse transcription, so sequencing captured expressed TCRB transcripts. Profiled with immunoSEQ multiplex PCR; TCRdb holds only in-frame clones, not every one. The sample contains around 240,000 clones, 16% of which appear only once. Study observations and caveats: Shorter TCRB CDR3s, moderately but significantly so, marked every one of the four CD4+ subsets in Type 1 diabetes patients.

Sequenced input: naive CD4+ T cells from blood. The origin of the receptors is a young man with type 1 diabetes.

Here the CDR3 reads CASSEFEGWQYF. The CDR3 DNA sequence: TGTGCCAGCAGTGAATTCGAGGGTTGGCAGTACTTC. The chain couples TRBV25-1 to TRBJ2-7; maybe TRBD2 (5 bases). V lost 1 base, J lost 9 bases, and 10 bases lay in between. Germline CDR1 is MGHDK and CDR2 is SYGVNS. The CDR3 is made up of 12 amino acids.

The rearrangement links TRBV7-2 to TRBJ2-7; D unclear. The V end was cut by 6 bases, the J end by 3 bases, with 12 bases between. Per the germline V gene, CDR1 is SGHTA and CDR2 is FQGNSA. This CDR3 has 13 amino acids. The CDR3 loop is CASRGTDFYEQYF. The CDR3 DNA is TGTGCCAGCAGGGGAACCGACTTCTACGAGCAGTACTTC.

This clone has only a few counts. The chain joins TRBV30 to TRBJ1-1, with 9 bases matching TRBD1. V was clipped by 7 bases and J by 5 bases; unmatched bases: 2. CDR1 and CDR2 from the germline V gene are GTSNPN and SVGIG (reference sequence). The length of the CDR3 is 11 residues. CDR3 sequence reads: CASTGGTEAFF. CDR3 in DNA: TGTGCCTCGACAGGGGGGACTGAAGCTTTCTTT.

This clone was seen a handful of times. This chain uses TRBV6-5 with TRBJ2-5; no clear D gene. The ends were cut back, 0 bases at V and 1 base at J, with 9 bases in the middle. This CDR3 is 15 amino acids long. CDR1 is MNHEY and CDR2 is SVGAGI in the germline V gene. CDR3 DNA: TGTGCCAGCAGTTACTCACCACTTCTCCAAGAGACCCAGTACTTC. It is translated as CASSYSPLLQETQYF.

The V gene is TRBV10-3, the J gene TRBJ1-1; no firm D call. V was clipped by 9 bases and J by 1 base, with 9 bases between them. The CDR3 is 12 amino acids. The germline CDR1 and CDR2 sequences are ENHRY and SYGVKD. The CDR3 spells CAIGRKNTEAFF. The CDR3 DNA follows: TGTGCCATAGGACGGAAGAACACTGAAGCTTTCTTT.

This clone was detected a few times. The rearrangement links TRBV9 to TRBJ1-1; TRBD1 might be the D (6 bases). Germline assignment: CDR1 SGDLS and CDR2 YYNGEE. Deletions cut 7 bases from V and 2 bases from J, with 9 bases between. The CDR3 has 12 residues. CDR3 coding DNA: TGTGCCAGCGGGGGGACAAACACTGAAGCTTTCTTT. As protein: CASGGTNTEAFF.

This clone was counted a single time. V and J are TRBV5-1 and TRBJ2-1, with 13 bases matching TRBD2. CDR1 SGHRS and CDR2 YFSETQ come from the germline V gene. The CDR3 runs 16 residues. The V segment lost 4 bases and the J segment 8 bases; nucleotides outside the gene matches: 9. As DNA, the CDR3 is TGCGCCAGCAGCCCGGGACTAGCGGGAACTAGCTATGAGCAGTTCTTC. Amino acids: CASSPGLAGTSYEQFF.